These 8 T cell receptor beta chains were sequenced from one sample in a study of CD8+ T cells in alopecia areata (dated by TCRdb to the late 2010s). The library was obtained by the immunoSEQ multiplex PCR assay. To provide template for TCR sequencing, every sample had RNA extracted and reverse transcribed into cDNA. The clones in this table, taken by TCRdb from immuneACCESS, are in-frame only. Not every clone is retained; where verified, under half of the shortfall comes from an unresolved V gene, and the cause of the rest is unknown. For this sample there are some 130,000 clones; about 47% appear just once. The ten largest clones take up about 17% of the sample. The sample's time point label is to be understood as: baseline before oral tofacitinib. Sequences were derived from CD8+ T cells sorted from blood, sampled at week 0. Receptors were obtained from a human donor with alopecia areata.

This rearrangement joins TRBV2 to TRBJ2-7; D perhaps matches TRBD1 (5 bases). This CDR3 has 13 amino acids. Per germline, CDR1 SNHLY and CDR2 FYNNEI. V shed 7 bases and J shed 1 base, with 11 bases lying between them. This CDR3 reads CASTQETSYEQYF. In nucleotides, the CDR3 is TGTGCCAGCACACAGGAGACATCCTACGAGCAGTACTTC.

A single count supports this clone. The CDR3 coding sequence is TGTGCCAGCAGCCCCTGGGACAGCTTCTCCTACGAGCAGTACTTC. This translates into CASSPWDSFSYEQYF. The rearrangement links TRBV7-2 to TRBJ2-7, with TRBD1 matching 7 bases. Germline V gene sequence: CDR1 SGHTA, CDR2 FQGNSA. The junction had 7 bases not matched to a gene; V was cut back by 5 bases and J by 0 bases. This CDR3 has 15 residues.

The chain has TRBV15 and TRBJ2-6, with D uncertain. Trimming cost V 0 bases and J 1 base, with 4 bases left between them. CDR1 LNHNV and CDR2 YYDKDF come from the germline V gene (reference sequence). There are 15 residues in the CDR3. The CDR3 sequence: CATSREDSGANVLTF. For the CDR3, the DNA is TGTGCCACCAGCAGAGAGGATTCTGGGGCCAACGTCCTGACTTTC.

This clone has a handful of counts. The genes are TRBV4-2 and TRBJ2-6; maybe TRBD2 (6 bases). In germline, CDR1 is LGHNA, CDR2 YNFKEQ. V was shortened by 4 bases and J by 1 base, with 11 bases between the two germline ends. The CDR3 covers 16 residues. The CDR3 DNA sequence: TGTGCCAGCAGCCGCAGGCGGGGATCTGGGGCCAACGTCCTGACTTTC. Amino acid sequence: CASSRRRGSGANVLTF.

This chain joins TRBV7-3 and TRBJ2-7; TRBD1 is a possible D gene (6 bases). The germline V gene has CDR1 SGHTA and CDR2 FQGTGA. The CDR3 totals 15 residues. V was clipped by 2 bases and J by 2 bases, with 13 bases between them. The CDR3 DNA reads as TGTGCCAGCAGCTTATTCAGGGGCACCCCCTACGAGCAGTACTTC. Encoded protein: CASSLFRGTPYEQYF.

The sample holds a few counts of this clone. V gene TRBV29-1 combines with J gene TRBJ1-4; a possible D gene is TRBD1 (5 bases). V gave up 0 bases and J gave up 7 bases, with 9 bases separating them. CDR3 length: 13 amino acids. The V gene's germline CDR1 is SQVTM and CDR2 ANQGSEA. The chain's CDR3 is CSVEDGQGEKLFF. The CDR3 DNA reads TGCAGCGTTGAAGATGGGCAGGGTGAAAAACTGTTTTTT.

This clone was detected a few times. The rearrangement uses TRBV10-3 and TRBJ2-3; D is ambiguous. The CDR3 covers 15 residues. Germline loops: CDR1 ENHRY, CDR2 SYGVKD. Trimming shortened V by 0 bases and J by 5 bases, and 12 bases separated the two germline ends. CDR3 sequence: CAISESMADKDTQYF. The CDR3 DNA sequence: TGTGCCATCAGTGAGTCAATGGCAGATAAAGATACGCAGTATTTT.

This chain links TRBV29-1 with TRBJ2-5; TRBD2 matches at 8 bases. Trimming cost V 0 bases and J 3 bases; bases outside gene matches: 12. Per germline, CDR1 SQVTM and CDR2 ANQGSEA. This CDR3 has 17 residues. The CDR3, as DNA: TGCAGCGTTGAAGATAATCAGGGCGGGCGGGGGGAAGAGACCCAGTACTTC. Translating gives CSVEDNQGGRGEETQYF.